Listed below are T cell receptor beta chains from one sample, sequenced in a study of cytomegalovirus exposure and HLA in healthy donors. TCRdb's table, derived via immunoSEQ multiplex PCR, lists solely in-frame clones and lacks some. The repertoire holds about 130,000 clones, with around 10% as singletons. Sample: PBMCs. These receptors originate from a man aged 45-65 years in good health and CMV-seronegative. The CDR3 runs from the conserved cysteine through the conserved F or W. D genes are given only for firm matches. Size is omitted from some rows. Given values are once, few, many or a class for expanded clones.

16 | . | TRBJ2-3 | . | TRBV6-5 | CASSYGELGSTDTQYF | TGTGCCAGCAGTTACGGGGAGTTAGGTAGCACAGATACGCAGTATTTT
14 | TRBD1 | TRBJ2-7 | . | TRBV6-1 | CASSQTGGLYEQYF | TGTGCCAGCAGCCAGACAGGGGGCCTCTACGAGCAGTACTTC
13 | TRBD1 | TRBJ1-4 | . | TRBV2 | CASGQGGNEKLFF | TGTGCCAGCGGGCAGGGGGGTAATGAAAAACTGTTTTTT
14 | . | TRBJ1-1 | . | TRBV30 | CAWSDTSFGTEAFF | TGTGCCTGGAGTGACACATCCTTCGGGACTGAAGCTTTCTTT
15 | . | TRBJ2-1 | few | TRBV18 | CASSPGGQMWDEQFF | TGTGCCAGCTCACCCGGGGGACAGATGTGGGATGAGCAGTTCTTC
13 | . | TRBJ2-3 | few | TRBV28 | CASSSPAVDTQYF | TGTGCCAGCAGTTCTCCCGCGGTTGATACGCAGTATTTT
15 | . | TRBJ1-1 | few | TRBV7-9 | CASSLTRARGTEAFF | TGTGCCAGCAGCTTAACACGGGCCAGGGGCACTGAAGCTTTCTTT
15 | . | TRBJ1-1 | . | TRBV11-2 | CASSPFRSRNTEAFF | TGTGCCAGCAGCCCATTCAGATCCCGGAACACTGAAGCTTTCTTT
15 | TRBD2 | TRBJ2-2 | few | TRBV5-1 | CASSLAATRTGELFF | TGCGCCAGCAGTCTAGCGGCCACCAGGACCGGGGAGCTGTTTTTT
15 | TRBD2 | TRBJ2-3 | few | TRBV5-4 | CASTLAGGQQDTQYF | TGTGCCAGCACCCTAGCGGGAGGGCAACAGGATACGCAGTATTTT
16 | TRBD2 | TRBJ2-1 | . | TRBV19 | CASSIRLAGGYNEQFF | TGTGCCAGTAGTATAAGACTAGCGGGGGGTTACAATGAGCAGTTCTTC
14 | . | TRBJ2-7 | . | TRBV6-6 | CASSYEAGPYEQYF | TGTGCCAGCAGTTATGAAGCGGGCCCCTACGAGCAGTACTTC
18 | . | TRBJ2-7 | few | TRBV9 | CASSVAPGTQKLSYEQYF | TGTGCCAGCAGCGTAGCCCCCGGGACTCAAAAACTCTCCTACGAGCAGTACTTC
12 | . | TRBJ2-1 | few | TRBV6-1 | CASRYPGNEQFF | TGTGCCAGCAGATATCCCGGCAATGAGCAGTTCTTC
14 | . | TRBJ2-1 | . | TRBV5-1 | CASSFTRGDNEQFF | TGCGCCAGCAGCTTTACCAGGGGGGACAATGAGCAGTTCTTC
16 | . | TRBJ2-1 | . | TRBV10-3 | CAISSLAESSYNEQFF | TGTGCCATCAGTTCGTTAGCGGAGAGCTCCTACAATGAGCAGTTCTTC
14 | TRBD1 | TRBJ2-7 | . | TRBV30 | CAWSVGTGHSQQYF | TGTGCCTGGAGTGTGGGGACAGGGCATTCCCAGCAGTACTTC
13 | . | TRBJ2-2 | few | TRBV5-6 | CASSLAGVGELFF | TGTGCCAGCAGCTTGGCCGGGGTTGGGGAGCTGTTTTTT
17 | TRBD2 | TRBJ2-7 | few | TRBV7-9 | CASSAGTSGSHSYEQYF | TGTGCCAGCAGCGCCGGGACTAGCGGGTCTCACTCCTACGAGCAGTACTTC
16 | . | TRBJ1-2 | . | TRBV6-6 | CASSSRGTVSNYGYTF | TGTGCCAGCAGTTCAAGGGGAACGGTTAGTAACTATGGCTACACCTTC
15 | TRBD2 | TRBJ2-2 | . | TRBV5-1 | CASRGTSGYTGELFF | TGCGCCAGCAGGGGGACTAGCGGCTACACCGGGGAGCTGTTTTTT
15 | . | TRBJ1-2 | . | TRBV5-7 | CASSLGARDNYGYTF | TGTGCCAGCAGCCTGGGGGCCAGAGATAACTATGGCTACACCTTC
18 | . | TRBJ2-2 | . | TRBV10-1 | CASSESWGGQANTGELFF | TGCGCCAGCAGTGAGTCGTGGGGGGGGCAGGCGAACACCGGGGAGCTGTTTTTT
16 | TRBD1 | TRBJ1-2 | . | TRBV28 | CASSLSLITQGGGYTF | TGTGCCAGCAGTTTATCGCTCATTACCCAAGGGGGCGGCTACACCTTC
12 | . | TRBJ2-7 | few | TRBV7-9 | CASSPPGSEQYF | TGTGCCAGCAGCCCCCCGGGTTCCGAGCAGTACTTC
15 | TRBD1 | TRBJ1-3 | . | TRBV5-1 | CASSTGDPSGNTIYF | TGCGCCAGCAGTACAGGGGACCCCTCTGGAAACACCATATATTTT
16 | . | TRBJ1-1 | few | TRBV15 | CATSRALPTVRTEAFF | TGTGCCACCAGCAGAGCCTTGCCGACAGTTAGAACTGAAGCTTTCTTT
13 | TRBD2 | TRBJ2-1 | . | TRBV29-1 | CSSSGGSYNEQFF | TGCAGTTCTAGCGGGGGCTCCTACAATGAGCAGTTCTTC
13 | . | TRBJ1-1 | few | TRBV5-6 | CASSRGTNTEAFF | TGTGCCAGCAGCCGGGGGACGAACACTGAAGCTTTCTTT
15 | TRBD2 | TRBJ2-3 | few | TRBV7-9 | CASSTRGRGTDTQYF | TGTGCCAGCAGCACCCGAGGGAGGGGCACAGATACGCAGTATTTT
14 | . | TRBJ1-1 | . | TRBV9 | CASSPLQGRPEAFF | TGTGCCAGCAGCCCCCTCCAGGGGCGACCTGAAGCTTTCTTT
17 | TRBD1 | TRBJ1-5 | . | TRBV30 | CAWSGDRGYLSNQPQHF | TGTGCCTGGAGTGGGGACAGGGGGTATCTGAGCAATCAGCCCCAGCATTTT
15 | . | TRBJ1-1 | . | TRBV11-1 | CASSQGQGMNTEAFF | TGTGCCAGCAGCCAAGGGCAGGGCATGAACACTGAAGCTTTCTTT
14 | TRBD1 | TRBJ1-2 | few | TRBV15 | CATSTGTGYYGYTF | TGTGCCACCAGCACGGGGACAGGGTACTATGGCTACACCTTC
15 | TRBD1 | TRBJ1-4 | few | TRBV30 | CAWSAEQGANEKLFF | TGTGCCTGGAGTGCCGAACAGGGGGCTAATGAAAAACTGTTTTTT
14 | . | TRBJ1-4 | few | TRBV9 | CASSGTASNEKLFF | TGTGCCAGCAGCGGGACAGCTTCTAATGAAAAACTGTTTTTT
16 | TRBD1 | TRBJ2-7 | few | TRBV5-1 | CASSLSPDRTSYEQYF | TGCGCCAGCAGCTTGTCTCCGGACAGGACCTCCTACGAGCAGTACTTC
15 | TRBD1 | TRBJ1-5 | few | TRBV19 | CASSPNQGGNQPQHF | TGTGCCAGTAGCCCAAATCAGGGGGGCAATCAGCCCCAGCATTTT
13 | . | TRBJ1-1 | few | TRBV6-5 | CASSQTQNTEAFF | TGTGCCAGCAGTCAAACTCAGAACACTGAAGCTTTCTTT
13 | . | TRBJ2-7 | few | TRBV5-1 | CASSAAVTYEQYF | TGCGCCAGCAGTGCCGCGGTAACCTACGAGCAGTACTTC
16 | . | TRBJ1-4 | many | TRBV4-1 | CASSHVGSMRVEKLFF | TGCGCCAGCAGCCACGTGGGGTCAATGAGGGTTGAAAAACTGTTTTTT
14 | . | TRBJ2-1 | few | TRBV5-1 | CASAKGGGVNEQFF | TGCGCCAGCGCGAAGGGGGGAGGGGTCAATGAGCAGTTCTTC
16 | . | TRBJ2-3 | few | TRBV6-1 | CASSDLDSPSTDTQYF | TGTGCCAGCAGTGACCTGGACAGTCCCAGCACAGATACGCAGTATTTT
15 | . | TRBJ1-2 | few | TRBV30 | CAWTPDSIPNYGYTF | TGTGCCTGGACCCCCGACAGCATCCCTAACTATGGCTACACCTTC
11 | TRBD1 | TRBJ2-7 | few | TRBV20-1 | CSGRGPYEQYF | TGCAGTGGCAGGGGGCCCTACGAGCAGTACTTC
16 | TRBD2 | TRBJ2-5 | few | TRBV19 | CASSASGAGGTETQYF | TGTGCCAGTAGCGCCAGCGGAGCGGGGGGTACAGAGACCCAGTACTTC
13 | . | TRBJ1-4 | few | TRBV5-1 | CASREGENEKLFF | TGCGCCAGCAGAGAGGGCGAAAATGAAAAACTGTTTTTT
13 | . | TRBJ2-7 | few | TRBV2 | CASSTASSYEQYF | TGTGCCAGCAGTACAGCTTCCTCCTACGAGCAGTACTTC
14 | TRBD1 | TRBJ1-5 | few | TRBV2 | CASSEEGANQPQHF | TGTGCCAGCAGTGAGGAGGGGGCCAATCAGCCCCAGCATTTT
12 | . | TRBJ1-1 | . | TRBV30 | CAWRRGNTEAFF | TGTGCCTGGAGAAGGGGGAACACTGAAGCTTTCTTT
15 | TRBD1 | TRBJ2-3 | . | TRBV29-1 | CSVEPGQGATDTQYF | TGCAGCGTTGAACCTGGACAGGGGGCCACAGATACGCAGTATTTT
15 | . | TRBJ2-7 | . | TRBV18 | CASSSGTRSRYEQYF | TGTGCCAGCTCGTCCGGGACAAGATCACGCTACGAGCAGTACTTC